Detailed here is one T cell receptor (beta chain). Its antigen is unidentified. By way of CD45RO/CCR7/CD25/CD127/CD95/CD27, the CD4+ regulatory, stem cell-like memory, central memory and naive cells were sorted. Expressed TCRB transcripts were sequenced because the entire RNA isolate underwent reverse transcription. Here immunoSEQ multiplex PCR was the method, and the copy in TCRdb shows in-frame clones only, minus some. Of over 150,000 clones in the sample, around 8% were seen once. This sample stems from a study of beta chain features in type 1 diabetes. Findings and caveats of the study: All four CD4+ subsets from Type 1 diabetes patients carried moderately but significantly shorter TCRB CDR3s.

The CDR3 loop spans 15 amino acids. J was trimmed by 2 bases and V by 1 base; bases with no gene match: 1. CDR1 and CDR2 from the germline V gene are SGHAT and FQNNGV. This chain joins TRBV11-2 and TRBJ2-7, with TRBD2 identical over 11 bases. Material for sequencing was central memory CD4+ T cells from blood. The sequence derives from a man younger than 35 in good health. In DNA, the CDR3 is TGTGCCAGCAGCTTAGTAGCGGGGGGGCCCTACGAGCAGTACTTC. Translation: CASSLVAGGPYEQYF.